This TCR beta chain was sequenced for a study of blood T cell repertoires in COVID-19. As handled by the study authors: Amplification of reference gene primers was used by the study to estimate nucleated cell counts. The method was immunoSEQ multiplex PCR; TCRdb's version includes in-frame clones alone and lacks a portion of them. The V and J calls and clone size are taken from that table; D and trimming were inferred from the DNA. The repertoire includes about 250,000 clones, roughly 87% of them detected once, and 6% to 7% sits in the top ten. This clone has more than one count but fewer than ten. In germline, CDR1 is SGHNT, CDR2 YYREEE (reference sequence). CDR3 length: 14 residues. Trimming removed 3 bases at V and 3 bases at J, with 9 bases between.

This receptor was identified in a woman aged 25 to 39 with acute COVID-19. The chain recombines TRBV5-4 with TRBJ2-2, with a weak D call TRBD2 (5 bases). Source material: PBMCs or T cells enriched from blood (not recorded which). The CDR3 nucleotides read TGTGCCAGCAGCTCCGGACTTGACACCGGGGAGCTGTTTTTT. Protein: CASSSGLDTGELFF.